The clone carrying this T cell receptor (beta chain) was seen a few times. Its cognate antigen is unknown. CDR1 and CDR2 (germline): KGHSH, LQKENI. This CDR3 region has 13 residues. V shed 6 bases, J shed 6 bases, and the junction held 3 bases outside the gene matches. These data originate in a study of T cells in localized non-small cell lung cancer. Generated by immunoSEQ multiplex PCR, the TCRdb table keeps only in-frame clones and is missing some. The sample contains approximately 1,500 clones, roughly 24% of which appear only once. Findings of the study overall: Appearances in adjacent lung were noted for a median approximately 58 of the top 100 tumor clones. Heterogeneity is still possible, as just one tumor region was sequenced. Highest T cell clonality was seen in uninvolved adjacent lung, surpassing that measured in tumor.

The TCR was taken from a male donor older than 55 with stage I squamous cell lung carcinoma. Source: lung tumor tissue, taken before any cancer treatment. The chain joins TRBV18 to TRBJ1-4; 8 nucleotides line up with TRBD1. The CDR3 nucleotides are TGTGCCAGCTCCCAGGGGGCGGATGAAAAACTGTTTTTT. Translation gives CASSQGADEKLFF. Full variable domain (remainder filled in from reference TRBV18 and TRBJ1-4): NAGVMQNPRHLVRRRGQEARLRCSPMKGHSHVYWYRQLPEEGLKFMVYLQKENIIDESGMPKERFSAEFPKEGPSILRIQQVVRGDSAAYFCASSQGADEKLFFGSGTQLSVL.